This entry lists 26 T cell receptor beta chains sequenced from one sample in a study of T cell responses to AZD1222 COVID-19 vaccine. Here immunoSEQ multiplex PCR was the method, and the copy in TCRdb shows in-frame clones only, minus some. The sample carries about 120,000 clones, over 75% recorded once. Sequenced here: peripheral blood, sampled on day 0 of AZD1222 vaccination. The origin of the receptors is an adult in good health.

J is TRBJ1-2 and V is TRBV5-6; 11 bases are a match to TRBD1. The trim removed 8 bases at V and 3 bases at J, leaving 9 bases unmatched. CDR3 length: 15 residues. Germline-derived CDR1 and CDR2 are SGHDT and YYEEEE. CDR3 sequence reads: CASLDRGRLDYGYTF. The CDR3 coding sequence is TGTGCCAGTTTGGACAGGGGGCGATTGGACTATGGCTACACCTTC.

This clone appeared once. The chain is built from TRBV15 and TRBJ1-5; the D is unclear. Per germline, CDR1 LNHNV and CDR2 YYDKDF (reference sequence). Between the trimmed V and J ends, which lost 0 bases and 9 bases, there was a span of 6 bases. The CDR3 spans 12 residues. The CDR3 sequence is CATSRELMPQHF. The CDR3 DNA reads TGTGCCACCAGCAGAGAACTGATGCCCCAGCATTTT.

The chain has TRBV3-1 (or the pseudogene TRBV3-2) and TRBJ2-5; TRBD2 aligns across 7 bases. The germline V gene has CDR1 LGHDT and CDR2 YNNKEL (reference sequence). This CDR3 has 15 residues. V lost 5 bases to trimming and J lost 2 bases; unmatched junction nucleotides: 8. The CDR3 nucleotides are TGTGCCAGCAGCTCCCCGCGGGGGTGGCAAGAGACCCAGTACTTC. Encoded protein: CASSSPRGWQETQYF.

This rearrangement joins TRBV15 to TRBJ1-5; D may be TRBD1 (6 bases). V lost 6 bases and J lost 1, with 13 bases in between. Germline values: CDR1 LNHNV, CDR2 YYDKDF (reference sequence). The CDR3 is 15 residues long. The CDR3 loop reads CATRTGGGSNQPQHF. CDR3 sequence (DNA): TGTGCCACCAGGACCGGAGGGGGGAGCAATCAGCCCCAGCATTTT.

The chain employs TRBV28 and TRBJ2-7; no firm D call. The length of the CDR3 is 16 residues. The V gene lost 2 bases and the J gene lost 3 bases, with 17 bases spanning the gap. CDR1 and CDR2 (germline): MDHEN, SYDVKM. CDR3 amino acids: CASSLPGRPMGYEQYF. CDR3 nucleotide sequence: TGTGCCAGCAGTTTACCCGGACGGCCGATGGGCTACGAGCAGTACTTC.

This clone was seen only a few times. The CDR3 DNA sequence: TGTGCCAGCAGCTCCCAGGGGGGCACAGATACGCAGTATTTT. Translating it yields CASSSQGGTDTQYF. The chain recombines TRBV7-3 with TRBJ2-3; 7 nucleotides align to TRBD1. The J segment lost 1 base and the V segment lost 4 bases, leaving 2 bases of the junction unmatched. The germline CDR1 and CDR2 sequences are SGHTA and FQGTGA. This CDR3 contains 14 residues.

The CDR3 is CATSWTGLEEKLFF. CDR3 coding DNA: TGTGCCACCAGCTGGACAGGGCTCGAAGAAAAACTGTTTTTT. The gene calls are TRBV15 and TRBJ1-4; 8 bases map to TRBD1. Per the germline V gene, CDR1 is LNHNV and CDR2 is YYDKDF (reference sequence). This CDR3 is built from 14 residues. V shed 5 bases and J 8 bases; nucleotides not matched to a gene: 7.

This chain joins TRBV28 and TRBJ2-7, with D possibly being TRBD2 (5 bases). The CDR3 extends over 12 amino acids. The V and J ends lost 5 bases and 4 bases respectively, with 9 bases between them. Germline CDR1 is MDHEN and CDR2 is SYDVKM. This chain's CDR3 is CASSLRVYEQYF. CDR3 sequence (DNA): TGTGCCAGCAGTCTGAGGGTTTACGAGCAGTACTTC.

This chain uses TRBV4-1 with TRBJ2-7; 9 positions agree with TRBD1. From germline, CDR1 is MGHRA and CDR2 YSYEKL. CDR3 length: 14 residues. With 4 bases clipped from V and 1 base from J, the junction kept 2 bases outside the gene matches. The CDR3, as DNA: TGCGCCAGCAGCCCCGGACAGGGGTCCTACGAGCAGTACTTC. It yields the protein CASSPGQGSYEQYF.

CDR3 nucleotides: TGCGCCAGCAGCCAACCTAACCGCGGGCAAAACTATGGCTACACCTTC. Protein product: CASSQPNRGQNYGYTF. This chain uses TRBV4-1 with TRBJ1-2; D is ambiguous. The CDR3 extends over 16 amino acids. With 2 bases removed from V and 2 bases from J, the gap between germline ends came to 15 bases. In germline, CDR1 is MGHRA, CDR2 YSYEKL.

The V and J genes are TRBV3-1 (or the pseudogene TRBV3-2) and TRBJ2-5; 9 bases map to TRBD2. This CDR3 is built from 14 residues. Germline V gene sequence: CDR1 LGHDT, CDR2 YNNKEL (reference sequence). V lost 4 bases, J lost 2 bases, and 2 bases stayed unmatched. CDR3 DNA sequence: TGTGCCAGCAGCCGGAGCGGGGGGCAAGAGACCCAGTACTTC. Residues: CASSRSGGQETQYF.

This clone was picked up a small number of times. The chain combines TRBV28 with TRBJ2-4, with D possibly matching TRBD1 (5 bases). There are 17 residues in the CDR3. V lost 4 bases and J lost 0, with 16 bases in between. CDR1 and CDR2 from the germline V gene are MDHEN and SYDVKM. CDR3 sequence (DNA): TGTGCCAGCAGTTCAGCCCGACAGTTGCTAGCCAAAAACATTCAGTACTTC. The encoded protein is CASSSARQLLAKNIQYF.

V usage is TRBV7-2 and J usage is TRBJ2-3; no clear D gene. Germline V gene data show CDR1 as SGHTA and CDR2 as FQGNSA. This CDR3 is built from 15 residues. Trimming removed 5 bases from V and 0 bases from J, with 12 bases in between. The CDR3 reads CASSLSEYSTDTQYF. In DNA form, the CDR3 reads TGTGCCAGCAGCCTCTCAGAGTATAGCACAGATACGCAGTATTTT.

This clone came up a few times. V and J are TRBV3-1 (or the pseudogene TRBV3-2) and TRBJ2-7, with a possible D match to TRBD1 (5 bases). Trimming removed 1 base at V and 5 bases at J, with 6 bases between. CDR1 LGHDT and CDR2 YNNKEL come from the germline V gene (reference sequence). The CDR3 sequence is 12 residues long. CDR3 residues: CASSQVRDEQYF. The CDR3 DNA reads TGTGCCAGCAGCCAAGTCAGGGACGAGCAGTACTTC.

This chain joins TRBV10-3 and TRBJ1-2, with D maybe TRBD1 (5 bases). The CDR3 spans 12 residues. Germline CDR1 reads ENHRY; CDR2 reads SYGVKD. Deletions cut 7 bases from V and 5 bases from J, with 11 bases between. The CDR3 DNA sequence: TGTGCCATCAACGGGGGAGGATATGGCTACACCTTC. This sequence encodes CAINGGGYGYTF.

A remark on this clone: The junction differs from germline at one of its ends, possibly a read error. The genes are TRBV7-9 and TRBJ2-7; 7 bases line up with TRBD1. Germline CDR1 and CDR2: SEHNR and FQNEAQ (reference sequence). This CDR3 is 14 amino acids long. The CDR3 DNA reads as TGTGCCAGCAGCTTAGGGCCCGAGACAGGGCCCTCGGTTTTC. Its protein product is CASSLGPETGPSVF.

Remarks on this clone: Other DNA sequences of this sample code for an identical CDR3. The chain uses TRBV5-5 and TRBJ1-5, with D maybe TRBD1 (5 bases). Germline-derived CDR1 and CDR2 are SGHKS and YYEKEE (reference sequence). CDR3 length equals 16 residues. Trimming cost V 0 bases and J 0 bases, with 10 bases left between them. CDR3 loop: CASSLVGGDSNQPQHF. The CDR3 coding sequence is TGTGCCAGCAGCTTGGTTGGGGGGGATAGCAATCAGCCCCAGCATTTT.

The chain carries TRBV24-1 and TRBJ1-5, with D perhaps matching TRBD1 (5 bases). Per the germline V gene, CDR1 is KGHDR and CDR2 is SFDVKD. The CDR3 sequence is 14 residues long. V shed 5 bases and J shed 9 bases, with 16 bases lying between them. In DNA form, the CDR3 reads TGTGCCACCAGTGTCCCCGGGGCCCTTGGGCCCCAGCATTTT. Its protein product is CATSVPGALGPQHF.

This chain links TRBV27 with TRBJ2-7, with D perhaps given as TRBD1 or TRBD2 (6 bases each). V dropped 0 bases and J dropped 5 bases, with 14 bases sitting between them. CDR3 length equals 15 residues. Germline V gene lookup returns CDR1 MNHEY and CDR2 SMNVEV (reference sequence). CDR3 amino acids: CASSLSRGPKDEQYF. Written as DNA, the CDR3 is TGTGCCAGCAGTTTATCTCGGGGGCCGAAAGACGAGCAGTACTTC.

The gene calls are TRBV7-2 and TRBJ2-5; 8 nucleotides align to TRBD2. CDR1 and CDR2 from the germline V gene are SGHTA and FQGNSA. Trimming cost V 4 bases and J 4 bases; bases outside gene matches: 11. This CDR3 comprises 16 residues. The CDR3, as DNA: TGTGCCAGCAGCTCCGAGGGAGCGGGGGTCGGAGAGACCCAGTACTTC. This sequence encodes CASSSEGAGVGETQYF.

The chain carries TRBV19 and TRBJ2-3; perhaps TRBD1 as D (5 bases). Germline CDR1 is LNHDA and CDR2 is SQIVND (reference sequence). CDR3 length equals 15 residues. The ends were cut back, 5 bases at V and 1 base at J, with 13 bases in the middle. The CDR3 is CASSGLGRGTDTQYF. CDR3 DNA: TGTGCCAGTAGTGGGTTGGGCAGGGGCACAGATACGCAGTATTTT.

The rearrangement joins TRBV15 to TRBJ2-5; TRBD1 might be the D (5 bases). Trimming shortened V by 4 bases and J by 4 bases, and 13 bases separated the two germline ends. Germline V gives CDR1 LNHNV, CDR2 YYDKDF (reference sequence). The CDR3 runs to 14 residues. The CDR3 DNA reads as TGTGCCACCAGCACCGCAGGGAAGGGAGAGACCCAGTACTTC. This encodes CATSTAGKGETQYF. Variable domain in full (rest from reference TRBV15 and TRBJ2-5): DAMVIQNPRYQVTQFGKPVTLSCSQTLNHNVMYWYQQKSSQAPKLLFHYYDKDFNNEADTPDNFQSRRPNTSFCFLDIRSPGLGDTAMYLCATSTAGKGETQYFGPGTRLLVL.

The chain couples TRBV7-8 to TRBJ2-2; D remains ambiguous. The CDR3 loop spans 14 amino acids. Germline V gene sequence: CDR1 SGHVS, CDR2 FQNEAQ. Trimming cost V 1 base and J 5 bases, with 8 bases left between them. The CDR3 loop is CASSLGRATGELFF. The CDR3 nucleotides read TGTGCCAGCAGCTTAGGAAGGGCGACCGGGGAGCTGTTTTTT.

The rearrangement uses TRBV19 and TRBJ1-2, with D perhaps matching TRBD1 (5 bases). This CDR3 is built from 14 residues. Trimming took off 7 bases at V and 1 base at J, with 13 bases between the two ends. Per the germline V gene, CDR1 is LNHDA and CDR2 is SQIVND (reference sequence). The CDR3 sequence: CASTSDSHNYGYTF. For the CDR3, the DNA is TGTGCCAGTACAAGCGACAGCCATAACTATGGCTACACCTTC. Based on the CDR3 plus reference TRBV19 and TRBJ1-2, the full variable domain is DGGITQSPKYLFRKEGQNVTLSCEQNLNHDAMYWYRQDPGQGLRLIYYSQIVNDFQKGDIAEGYSVSREKKESFPLTVTSAQKNPTAFYLCASTSDSHNYGYTFGSGTRLTVV.

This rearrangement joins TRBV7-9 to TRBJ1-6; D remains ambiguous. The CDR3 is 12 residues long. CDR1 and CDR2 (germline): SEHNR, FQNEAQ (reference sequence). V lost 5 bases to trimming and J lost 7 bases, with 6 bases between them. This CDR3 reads CASSISNSPLHF. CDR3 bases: TGTGCCAGCAGCATCTCGAATTCACCCCTCCACTTT.

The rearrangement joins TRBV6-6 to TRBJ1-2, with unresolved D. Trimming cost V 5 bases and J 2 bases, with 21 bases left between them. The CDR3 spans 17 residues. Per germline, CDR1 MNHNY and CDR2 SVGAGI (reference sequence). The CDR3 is CASSPRRNLVPNYGYTF. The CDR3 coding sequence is TGTGCCAGCAGTCCCCGGAGGAATCTCGTCCCCAACTATGGCTACACCTTC.